The 27 T cell receptor beta chains below come from one sample, sequenced in a study of cytomegalovirus exposure and HLA in healthy donors. Both 60 Vbeta primers and 13 Jbeta primers went into the PCR. Measured with immunoSEQ multiplex PCR; TCRdb has only the in-frame clones, and not every one. In the table there are 120,000 to 150,000 clones, 80% of which are singletons. Sequencing was carried out using PBMCs. Receptor source: a male donor in good health and CMV-seronegative.

The chain links TRBV4-1 to TRBJ1-3; possibly TRBD1 for D (5 bases). The CDR3 loop spans 16 amino acids. Deletions cut 6 bases from V and 3 bases from J, with 18 bases between. Germline loops: CDR1 MGHRA, CDR2 YSYEKL. Here the CDR3 reads CASSPTLGAGGNTIYF. The CDR3 bases are TGCGCCAGCAGTCCGACTTTAGGGGCAGGTGGAAACACCATATATTTT.

The rearrangement links TRBV5-5 to TRBJ1-1, with D possibly being TRBD1 (6 bases). The CDR3 is 15 residues long. V lost 1 base and J lost 4, with 14 bases in between. The germline gives CDR1 SGHKS, CDR2 YYEKEE (reference sequence). CDR3 nucleotide sequence: TGTGCCAGCAGCTTGCTCGGGGGGCGAGGCACTGAAGCTTTCTTT. This codes for CASSLLGGRGTEAFF.

This rearrangement joins TRBV9 to TRBJ2-1; 7 bases map to TRBD1. Trimming removed 0 bases from V and 1 base from J; junction bases left unmatched: 4. In germline, CDR1 is SGDLS, CDR2 YYNGEE. CDR3 length: 16 residues. The CDR3 sequence: CASSVGGGQSYNEQFF. CDR3 nucleotide sequence: TGTGCCAGCAGCGTAGGTGGGGGACAGTCCTACAATGAGCAGTTCTTC.

This clone was counted a single time. J is TRBJ2-4 and V is TRBV2; perhaps TRBD2 as D (6 bases). This CDR3 is built from 13 residues. Trimming stripped 3 bases from V and 9 bases from J, with 12 bases between. Germline V gives CDR1 SNHLY, CDR2 FYNNEI. The CDR3 protein is CASSEEGGGIQYF. Here the CDR3 DNA reads TGTGCCAGCAGTGAGGAGGGTGGAGGCATTCAGTACTTC.

This chain connects TRBV6-5 to TRBJ1-5; D gene ambiguous. This CDR3 is 13 amino acids long. Deletions cut 9 bases from V and 1 base from J, with 10 bases between. CDR1 MNHEY and CDR2 SVGAGI come from the germline V gene. The DNA for the CDR3 is TGTGCCAGTCAACTCGGGAGCAATCAGCCCCAGCATTTT. Translation gives CASQLGSNQPQHF.

The rearrangement links TRBV9 to TRBJ2-2, with a possible D match to TRBD1 (5 bases). Looked up from germline, CDR1 is SGDLS and CDR2 is YYNGEE. V gave up 3 bases and J gave up 7 bases, with 7 bases separating them. The CDR3 spans 12 residues. The CDR3 protein is CASSGRVGELFF. As DNA, the CDR3 is TGTGCCAGCAGCGGCAGGGTCGGGGAGCTGTTTTTT.

The chain links TRBV7-3 to TRBJ2-6; 8 nucleotides align to TRBD2. Germline CDR1 and CDR2: SGHTA and FQGTGA. The CDR3 is 16 amino acids. J was trimmed by 2 bases and V by 1 base; bases with no gene match: 1. The CDR3 is CASSLSSGAGANVLTF. DNA of the CDR3: TGTGCCAGCAGCTTAAGTAGCGGGGCTGGGGCCAACGTCCTGACTTTC.

The rearrangement uses TRBV19 and TRBJ1-2, with 7 positions matching TRBD1. With 3 bases clipped from V and 6 bases from J, the junction kept 7 bases outside the gene matches. CDR1 is LNHDA and CDR2 is SQIVND in the germline V gene (reference sequence). There are 14 residues in the CDR3. The CDR3 reads CASSIQGGGDGYTF. DNA of the CDR3: TGTGCCAGTAGTATCCAGGGGGGCGGAGATGGCTACACCTTC.

The V gene is TRBV5-4, the J gene TRBJ2-3; a possible D gene is TRBD1 (5 bases). The CDR3 has 13 residues. The germline V gene has CDR1 SGHNT and CDR2 YYREEE (reference sequence). The ends were cut back, 0 bases at V and 5 bases at J, with 7 bases in the middle. CDR3 sequence (DNA): TGTGCCAGCAGCTTGGCCCAGGGAGATACGCAGTATTTT. As protein: CASSLAQGDTQYF.

The chain couples TRBV28 to TRBJ2-5, with 13 bases matching TRBD2. J was trimmed by 0 bases and V by 6 bases; bases with no gene match: 10. Germline lookup yields CDR1 MDHEN and CDR2 SYDVKM. This CDR3 contains 18 residues. The CDR3 DNA reads as TGTGCCAGCAGCGGAGGGACTAGCGGGGACTCGTACCAAGAGACCCAGTACTTC. As protein: CASSGGTSGDSYQETQYF.

The J gene is TRBJ1-6, the V gene TRBV5-6, with 8 bases aligning to TRBD1. Germline V lookup: CDR1 SGHDT, CDR2 YYEEEE. The CDR3 is 14 residues long. V lost 0 bases to trimming and J lost 14 bases; unmatched junction nucleotides: 7. CDR3 nucleotides: TGTGCCAGCAGCTTGGGGACAGGGCTGGGCGCCCTCCACTTT. Its translation: CASSLGTGLGALHF.

This clone was seen more than once but under ten times. This chain joins TRBV5-1 and TRBJ2-1; 8 positions match TRBD2. Germline values: CDR1 SGHRS, CDR2 YFSETQ. The CDR3 runs to 12 residues. V gave up 4 bases and J gave up 9 bases; unmatched junction bases: 3. The CDR3 coding sequence is TGCGCCAGCAGCCCCCGGGGGGGTGAGCAGTTCTTC. Translated, it gives CASSPRGGEQFF.

The rearrangement joins TRBV30 to TRBJ1-4, with a weak D call TRBD1 (5 bases). The CDR3 runs 13 residues. The V gene lost 1 base and the J gene lost 8 bases, with 11 bases spanning the gap. Per germline, CDR1 GTSNPN and CDR2 SVGIG (reference sequence). The CDR3 DNA is TGTGCCTGGAGTGGGGGAGGGGACGAAAAACTGTTTTTT. Its translation: CAWSGGGDEKLFF.

The rearrangement uses TRBV4-1 and TRBJ2-7; possibly TRBD1 for D (5 bases). Trimming took 3 bases from V and 4 from J, leaving 13 bases between them. The CDR3 is 14 amino acids. The germline CDR1 and CDR2 sequences are MGHRA and YSYEKL. CDR3 bases: TGCGCCAGCAGCCATGGGGTAGGGGCTTACGAGCAGTACTTC. Amino acids: CASSHGVGAYEQYF.

The chain recombines TRBV28 with TRBJ2-7; perhaps TRBD1 as D (5 bases). V was pared by 4 bases and J by 0 bases, with 13 bases between. The CDR3 consists of 15 residues. CDR1 MDHEN and CDR2 SYDVKM come from the germline V gene. CDR3 coding DNA: TGTGCCAGCAGTTCAGGGCGAATTAACTCCTACGAGCAGTACTTC. Translating it yields CASSSGRINSYEQYF. The variable domain in full, with the rest retrieved from reference TRBV28 and TRBJ2-7, is DVKVTQSSRYLVKRTGEKVFLECVQDMDHENMFWYRQDPGLGLRLIYFSYDVKMKEKGDIPEGYSVSREKKERFSLILESASTNQTSMYLCASSSGRINSYEQYFGPGTRLTVT.

V gene TRBV6-5 combines with J gene TRBJ1-6, with D possibly being TRBD1 (6 bases). The CDR3 covers 14 residues. V was cut by 6 bases and J by 7 bases, with 13 bases left in between. Per the germline V gene, CDR1 is MNHEY and CDR2 is SVGAGI. The CDR3 DNA reads TGTGCCAGCAGCCGGACAGTACCGAATTCACCCCTCCACTTT. Amino acid sequence: CASSRTVPNSPLHF.

The chain combines TRBV10-3 with TRBJ2-1; D remains unclear. The germline gives CDR1 ENHRY, CDR2 SYGVKD. This CDR3 has 11 amino acids. Trimming took off 10 bases at V and 5 bases at J, with 9 bases between the two ends. This chain's CDR3 is CATQENNEQFF. The CDR3 bases are TGTGCCACTCAAGAGAACAATGAGCAGTTCTTC.

The V gene is TRBV19, the J gene TRBJ1-1; 11 nucleotides line up with TRBD1. V was clipped by 4 bases and J by 7 bases; unmatched bases: 5. The CDR3 is 14 amino acids. Germline V gene lookup returns CDR1 LNHDA and CDR2 SQIVND (reference sequence). CDR3 nucleotide sequence: TGTGCCAGTAGTACTGGACAGGGGGCGATTGAAGCTTTCTTT. Amino acid sequence: CASSTGQGAIEAFF.

This clone appeared a few times. The rearrangement links TRBV28 to TRBJ2-7, with TRBD1 identical over 7 bases. Germline values: CDR1 MDHEN, CDR2 SYDVKM. The CDR3 contains 15 residues. V trimming: 3 bases; J trimming: 6 bases; junction bases outside the gene matches: 11. CDR3 in DNA: TGTGCCAGCAGTTTCTACTTAGGGGGCTTTGGCGAGCAGTACTTC. Translation gives CASSFYLGGFGEQYF.

The chain employs TRBV18 and TRBJ1-6, with D possibly matching TRBD1 (6 bases). CDR3 length equals 14 residues. Trimming removed 6 bases from V and 8 bases from J, with 14 bases in between. Germline V gives CDR1 KGHSH, CDR2 LQKENI. The DNA for the CDR3 is TGTGCCAGCTCCGCCAAGGGGGTAGATTCACCCCTCCACTTT. This codes for CASSAKGVDSPLHF.

V and J are TRBV5-1 and TRBJ1-2; D unclear. Germline lookup yields CDR1 SGHRS and CDR2 YFSETQ. Trimming took off 2 bases at V and 8 bases at J, with 13 bases between the two ends. There are 13 residues in the CDR3. CDR3 amino acids: CASSLPGVDGYTF. CDR3 DNA: TGCGCCAGCAGCTTACCCGGGGTGGACGGCTACACCTTC.

The rearrangement uses TRBV6-6 and TRBJ2-5, with D hard to call. V lost 6 bases and J lost 3, with 8 bases in between. The CDR3 has 12 residues. CDR1 is MNHNY, CDR2 SVGAGI, per germline (reference sequence). The CDR3 sequence is CASSERKETQYF. The CDR3 DNA reads TGTGCCAGCAGCGAGCGCAAAGAGACCCAGTACTTC.

V and J are TRBV7-2 and TRBJ1-3; TRBD1 matches 8 bases. Trimming removed 5 bases from V and 3 bases from J; junction bases left unmatched: 12. Germline loops: CDR1 SGHTA, CDR2 FQGNSA. CDR3 length: 17 amino acids. The CDR3 here is CASSPFAGGVGGNTIYF. CDR3 DNA sequence: TGTGCCAGCAGCCCCTTTGCAGGGGGCGTTGGTGGAAACACCATATATTTT.

This clone occurred a few times. The chain employs TRBV6-6 and TRBJ2-5; D is undetermined. Germline CDR1 reads MNHNY; CDR2 reads SVGAGI (reference sequence). The ends were cut back, 0 bases at V and 0 bases at J, with 8 bases in the middle. CDR3 length: 15 residues. CDR3 sequence (DNA): TGTGCCAGCAGTTACTCTGGCAGGTACCAAGAGACCCAGTACTTC. It encodes CASSYSGRYQETQYF.

The V call is TRBV30, the J call TRBJ1-6; no firm D call. The germline V gene has CDR1 GTSNPN and CDR2 SVGIG (reference sequence). The CDR3 consists of 14 residues. With 1 base removed from V and 0 bases from J, the gap between germline ends came to 4 bases. The CDR3 DNA follows: TGTGCCTGGAGTGCGTTCTCCTATAATTCACCCCTCCACTTT. This encodes CAWSAFSYNSPLHF.

The rearrangement joins TRBV28 to TRBJ1-3, with D perhaps TRBD1 (5 bases). This CDR3 contains 14 residues. From germline, CDR1 is MDHEN and CDR2 SYDVKM. The V and J ends lost 6 bases and 0 bases respectively, with 9 bases between them. The CDR3 reads CASSYQGSGNTIYF. The CDR3 bases are TGTGCCAGCAGCTATCAGGGCTCTGGAAACACCATATATTTT.

This chain joins TRBV7-9 and TRBJ1-2; weak D call: TRBD1 (5 bases). The CDR3 has 15 residues. Germline CDR1 reads SEHNR; CDR2 reads FQNEAQ (reference sequence). V dropped 0 bases and J dropped 6 bases, with 14 bases sitting between them. The CDR3 DNA is TGTGCCAGCAGCTTAGCGGTGGGCCAGGGCAATGGCTACACCTTC. Translation: CASSLAVGQGNGYTF.